This T cell receptor (beta chain) was captured by sequencing in a study of blood T cell repertoires in COVID-19. Study overall: Samples of COVID-19 (acute and convalescent) were obtained from the United States, Italy and Spain. T cells, B-cell-depleted T cells, or PBMCs provided the cDNA or gDNA that served as material.

CDR1 SGHRS and CDR2 YFSETQ come from the germline V gene. There are 14 residues in the CDR3. V lost 3 bases, J lost 6 bases, and 12 bases lay in between. Original analysis: Amplification of reference gene primers was used by the study to estimate nucleated cell counts. Clones were read by immunoSEQ multiplex PCR, and TCRdb kept only the in-frame ones, dropping some. V, J and clone size are those of that table, while D and trimming were read from the DNA. The sample has under 75,000 clones, approximately 89% seen once. This clonotype was sampled from a human donor in a cohort sampled during active COVID-19. The chain has TRBV5-1 and TRBJ2-2, with a possible D match to TRBD2 (5 bases). Material for sequencing was peripheral blood. This CDR3 reads CASSSGPGAGELFF. The CDR3 coding sequence is TGCGCCAGCAGCTCTGGGCCCGGGGCCGGGGAGCTGTTTTTT.